These 21 T cell receptor beta chains came from one sample sequenced in a study of OX40 agonist ivuxolimab in advanced cancers. Library generation was performed with the immunoSEQ multiplex PCR assay. TCRdb took over this immuneACCESS table, retaining in-frame rearrangements with V and J assigned. Such tables are incomplete; in checked studies, under half of the missing clones stem from an unresolved V gene, and the remainder is unexplained. Counted in this sample were 30,000 to 45,000 clones; about 90% of them appeared once. The leading ten clones occupy 22% of the sample. The sequences come from CD4+ or CD8+ T cells sorted from blood, collected in a trial of the OX40 agonist ivuxolimab. The source of these receptors is an adult with an advanced solid tumor such as melanoma, head and neck, liver or kidney cancer.

The genes are TRBV6-5 and TRBJ2-7; D is possibly TRBD2 (5 bases). This CDR3 spans 14 amino acids. In germline, CDR1 is MNHEY, CDR2 SVGAGI. Deletions cut 3 bases from V and 4 bases from J, with 13 bases between. CDR3 DNA: TGTGCCAGCAGTTATTCTCTGAGCGGTTACGAGCAGTACTTC. Translating gives CASSYSLSGYEQYF.

The chain combines TRBV7-9 with TRBJ2-2; 7 nucleotides line up with TRBD1. The germline V gene encodes CDR1 SEHNR and CDR2 FQNEAQ (reference sequence). This CDR3 region has 16 residues. The V and J ends lost 5 bases and 0 bases, in that order; junction bases with no gene match: 6. The CDR3 protein is CASSPLTGTNTGELFF. For the CDR3, the DNA is TGTGCCAGCAGCCCCCTGACAGGGACGAACACCGGGGAGCTGTTTTTT.

The rearrangement uses TRBV30 and TRBJ2-4, with D perhaps TRBD1 or TRBD2 (5 bases each). From germline, CDR1 is GTSNPN and CDR2 SVGIG (reference sequence). This CDR3 has 14 residues. Trimming took 8 bases from V and 0 from J, leaving 14 bases between them. The CDR3 region has the DNA TGTGCCAGGGACGGAGGATTAGCCAAAAACATTCAGTACTTC. Its translation is CARDGGLAKNIQYF.

The genes are TRBV16 and TRBJ1-4; D unclear. The CDR3 has 15 residues. CDR1 is KGHSY and CDR2 is FQNENV in the germline V gene. Trimming shortened V by 6 bases and J by 3 bases, and 14 bases separated the two germline ends. CDR3 protein: CASRFGEASNEKLFF. Here the CDR3 DNA reads TGTGCCAGCAGATTCGGGGAGGCGTCTAATGAAAAACTGTTTTTT.

This chain joins TRBV28 and TRBJ2-5; 9 bases align to TRBD1. J was trimmed by 5 bases and V by 6 bases; bases with no gene match: 13. This CDR3 contains 16 residues. CDR1 is MDHEN, CDR2 SYDVKM, per germline. CDR3 loop: CASSPSDRGASETQYF. The CDR3 DNA reads as TGTGCCAGCAGCCCCTCCGACAGGGGGGCCTCGGAGACCCAGTACTTC.

This clone appeared once. The chain combines TRBV13 with TRBJ2-3; either TRBD1 or TRBD2 may fit D (5 bases each). The CDR3 has 15 residues. V was clipped by 5 bases and J by 4 bases, with 16 bases between them. The V gene's germline CDR1 is PRHDT and CDR2 FYEKMQ (reference sequence). CDR3 nucleotides: TGTGCCAGCAGCCTACTCGGGGCCGAGCCAGATACGCAGTATTTT. Encoded protein: CASSLLGAEPDTQYF. The whole variable domain, filled in from reference TRBV13 and TRBJ2-3, reads AAGVIQSPRHLIKEKRETATLKCYPIPRHDTVYWYQQGPGQDPQFLISFYEKMQSDKGSIPDRFSAQQFSDYHSELNMSSLELGDSALYFCASSLLGAEPDTQYFGPGTRLTVL.

J is TRBJ2-4 and V is TRBV20-1; D gene unclear. V lost 1 base and J 4 bases, leaving 2 bases between the germline ends. Per the germline V gene, CDR1 is DFQATT and CDR2 is SNEGSKA (reference sequence). The CDR3 contains 11 residues. The CDR3 reads CSARVKNIQYF. CDR3 coding DNA: TGCAGTGCTAGAGTGAAAAACATTCAGTACTTC.

The chain couples TRBV10-3 to TRBJ2-5; TRBD2 agrees at 8 bases. The trim removed 3 bases at V and 2 bases at J, leaving 8 bases unmatched. Germline loops: CDR1 ENHRY, CDR2 SYGVKD. This CDR3 spans 16 amino acids. The CDR3 region has the DNA TGTGCCATCAGTGAAGGTACGGGAGGGCAGCAAGAGACCCAGTACTTC. Translation: CAISEGTGGQQETQYF.

A single count supports this clone. This chain connects TRBV5-1 to TRBJ1-1, with a weak D call TRBD1 (6 bases). Trimming pared 4 bases from V and 6 bases from J, leaving 19 bases between. Germline CDR1 and CDR2: SGHRS and YFSETQ. The CDR3 extends over 15 amino acids. CDR3 DNA: TGCGCCAGCAGCCTCTCTATTACAGGGAGTCCTGAAGCTTTCTTT. Translating gives CASSLSITGSPEAFF.

The chain joins TRBV27 to TRBJ2-1; 9 bases agree with TRBD2. Germline trimming cut 6 bases from V and 4 bases from J; bases unmatched to any gene: 1. The CDR3 runs 13 residues. Germline assignment: CDR1 MNHEY and CDR2 SMNVEV (reference sequence). CDR3 nucleotides: TGTGCCAGCAGCCTAGCGGGATACAATGAGCAGTTCTTC. This encodes CASSLAGYNEQFF.

The chain has TRBV5-1 and TRBJ2-1, with D perhaps TRBD1 (8 bases). The V end was cut by 3 bases, the J end by 2 bases, with 12 bases between. Germline V CDR1 and CDR2: SGHRS, YFSETQ. The CDR3 length is 15 residues. CDR3 residues: CASSSTGGAYNEQFF. DNA for the CDR3: TGCGCCAGCAGCTCTACAGGGGGGGCCTACAATGAGCAGTTCTTC. Together with reference TRBV5-1 and TRBJ2-1, the CDR3 gives the full variable domain: KAGVTQTPRYLIKTRGQQVTLSCSPISGHRSVSWYQQTPGQGLQFLFEYFSETQRNKGNFPGRFSGRQFSNSRSEMNVSTLELGDSALYLCASSSTGGAYNEQFFGPGTRLTVL.

This clone came up once. The chain couples TRBV11-2 to TRBJ2-3; no firm D call. The V end was cut by 6 bases, the J end by 0 bases, with 4 bases between. Per the germline V gene, CDR1 is SGHAT and CDR2 is FQNNGV. The CDR3 runs to 12 residues. The CDR3 is CASRISTDTQYF. CDR3 DNA: TGTGCCAGCAGGATTAGCACAGATACGCAGTATTTT.

The chain recombines TRBV30 with TRBJ2-2; D ambiguous. There are 14 residues in the CDR3. Germline CDR1 is GTSNPN and CDR2 is SVGIG (reference sequence). The V gene lost 4 bases and the J gene lost 1 base, with 10 bases spanning the gap. Here the CDR3 DNA reads TGTGCCTGGAACGGGCCCCTGAACACCGGGGAGCTGTTTTTT. Translation: CAWNGPLNTGELFF. The full variable domain, with the rest looked up from reference TRBV30 and TRBJ2-2, is SQTIHQWPATLVQPVGSPLSLECTVEGTSNPNLYWYRQAAGRGLQLLFYSVGIGQISSEVPQNLSASRPQDRQFILSSKKLLLSDSGFYLCAWNGPLNTGELFFGEGSRLTVL.

This chain uses TRBV18 with TRBJ2-2, with D unresolved. CDR1 and CDR2 (germline): KGHSH, LQKENI. This CDR3 has 18 amino acids. Trimming cost V 3 bases and J 1 base, with 18 bases left between them. CDR3 amino acids: CASSPGDTVLVNTGELFF. For the CDR3, the DNA is TGTGCCAGCTCACCGGGCGACACTGTTCTCGTGAACACCGGGGAGCTGTTTTTT. Combining the CDR3 with reference TRBV18 and TRBJ2-2 gives the whole variable domain NAGVMQNPRHLVRRRGQEARLRCSPMKGHSHVYWYRQLPEEGLKFMVYLQKENIIDESGMPKERFSAEFPKEGPSILRIQQVVRGDSAAYFCASSPGDTVLVNTGELFFGEGSRLTVL.

This sequence joins TRBV28 and TRBJ2-5, with D maybe TRBD1 (5 bases). The CDR3 runs to 13 residues. Germline lookup yields CDR1 MDHEN and CDR2 SYDVKM. The ends were cut back, 3 bases at V and 5 bases at J, with 10 bases in the middle. The CDR3 protein is CASSFTGRETQYF. The CDR3 DNA sequence: TGTGCCAGCAGTTTCACAGGTCGGGAGACCCAGTACTTC.

The V and J genes are TRBV9 and TRBJ1-5; a weak D match, TRBD1 (6 bases). CDR1 and CDR2 (germline): SGDLS, YYNGEE. This CDR3 is 17 amino acids long. V lost 0 bases and J 0 bases, leaving 13 bases between the germline ends. Here the CDR3 DNA reads TGTGCCAGCAGCGTAGGAGGGGGACACTATAGCAATCAGCCCCAGCATTTT. Translation gives CASSVGGGHYSNQPQHF.

Worth noting for this clone: Other nucleotide sequences from this sample produce the same CDR3. The V and J genes are TRBV9 and TRBJ1-2; 10 nucleotides match TRBD1. V was clipped by 3 bases and J by 4 bases; unmatched bases: 0. CDR3 size: 13 residues. Looked up from germline, CDR1 is SGDLS and CDR2 is YYNGEE. CDR3 amino acids: CASSGTGGYGYTF. CDR3 nucleotides: TGTGCCAGCAGCGGGACAGGGGGCTATGGCTACACCTTC.

This clone came up once. The rearrangement uses TRBV27 and TRBJ2-2, with 13 bases that match TRBD2. Germline assignment: CDR1 MNHEY and CDR2 SMNVEV (reference sequence). With V trimmed by 5 bases and J by 0 bases, 18 bases remained unmatched. The length of the CDR3 is 22 residues. The CDR3 region is CASSLNPGLAGLTGTNTGELFF. The CDR3 DNA sequence: TGTGCCAGCAGTCTCAACCCGGGACTAGCGGGACTTACGGGTACGAACACCGGGGAGCTGTTTTTT.

The table lists this clone with a count of one. The CDR3 region has the DNA TGTGCCAGCAGCTTAAACGGGATTGGGGAGCTGTTTTTT. Translated: CASSLNGIGELFF. The genes are TRBV7-6 and TRBJ2-2, with a weak D call TRBD2 (5 bases). Germline values: CDR1 SGHVS, CDR2 FNYEAQ. V gave up 2 bases and J gave up 8 bases, with 9 bases separating them. The CDR3 consists of 13 residues.

This clone was counted a single time. J is TRBJ2-3 and V is TRBV27, with D unclear. In germline, CDR1 is MNHEY, CDR2 SMNVEV (reference sequence). V lost 10 bases and J 8 bases, leaving 22 bases between the germline ends. The length of the CDR3 is 14 residues. This CDR3 is CATPIPGRRGTQYF. The CDR3 DNA follows: TGTGCCACCCCGATCCCCGGCAGGCGAGGTACGCAGTATTTT.

Comments on this clone: The junction departs from germline at one end; a sequencing error may be responsible. This rearrangement joins TRBV4-1 to TRBJ2-5; D may be TRBD1 (6 bases). The germline gives CDR1 MGHRA, CDR2 YSYEKL. This CDR3 comprises 14 residues. The CDR3 bases are TGCGCCAGCAGCCTCCGTCAGGGAAGGGGGACCCCGTACTTC. It encodes CASSLRQGRGTPYF.